The 9 T cell receptor beta chains below all came from one sample that was sequenced in a study of yellow fever vaccine responses in identical twins. TCRdb fed the RT-PCR reads into MiXCR, producing one record per CDR3 protein. The sample lists around 1,200 distinct CDR3 sequences; less than 90% were seen once. The specimen was T cells from blood (PBMCs), unsorted or a sorted subset (not recorded which), collected before or after yellow fever vaccination (not recorded which). Source of these receptors: a female donor who received the yellow fever vaccine.

V is TRBV10-3 and J is TRBJ2-7; D is undetermined. Between the trimmed V and J ends, which lost 0 bases and 3 bases, there was a span of 12 bases. The CDR3 is 15 amino acids. Germline CDR1 and CDR2: ENHRY and SYGVKD. This CDR3 is CAISESVRDIYEQYV. The CDR3 DNA reads TGTGCCATCAGTGAGTCGGTTAGGGATATCTACGAGCAGTACGTC.

The chain carries TRBV9 and TRBJ2-1; D gene ambiguous. The V end was cut by 0 bases, the J end by 0 bases, with 10 bases between. Germline CDR1 is SGDLS and CDR2 is YYNGEE. There are 16 residues in the CDR3. CDR3 protein: CASSVEPASSYNEQFF. The CDR3 bases are TGTGCCAGCAGCGTAGAACCGGCAAGCTCCTACAATGAGCAGTTCTTC.

This rearrangement joins TRBV5-5 to TRBJ1-2, with 9 bases that match TRBD1. The CDR3 length is 14 residues. V was clipped by 4 bases and J by 4 bases; unmatched bases: 5. Looked up from germline, CDR1 is SGHKS and CDR2 is YYEKEE (reference sequence). This chain's CDR3 is CASSPGQGGYGYTF. The CDR3 DNA follows: TGTGCCAGCAGCCCGGGACAGGGTGGCTATGGCTACACCTTC.

The CDR3 region is CAISESGQGLNTEAFF. In DNA form, the CDR3 reads TGTGCCATCAGTGAATCGGGACAGGGGCTAAACACTGAAGCTTTCTTT. The J gene is TRBJ1-1, the V gene TRBV10-3; 10 nucleotides match TRBD1. Trimming cost V 3 bases and J 2 bases; bases outside gene matches: 6. From germline, CDR1 is ENHRY and CDR2 SYGVKD. This CDR3 is 16 amino acids long.

The chain employs TRBV6-1 and TRBJ1-1; 7 bases are a match to TRBD1. There are 14 residues in the CDR3. CDR1 is MNHNS and CDR2 is SASEGT in the germline V gene. V lost 6 bases to trimming and J lost 0 bases; unmatched junction nucleotides: 4. CDR3 sequence: CASRLRGVNTEAFF. CDR3 sequence (DNA): TGTGCCAGCAGACTCAGGGGGGTGAACACTGAAGCTTTCTTT.

This rearrangement joins TRBV4-2 to TRBJ1-1; possibly TRBD1 for D (5 bases). The CDR3 runs 14 residues. Trimming took off 4 bases at V and 1 base at J, with 10 bases between the two ends. Germline CDR1 and CDR2: LGHNA and YNFKEQ. CDR3 coding DNA: TGTGCCAGCAGCCCGCCAACAGGGAACACTGAAGCTTTCTTT. Translating it yields CASSPPTGNTEAFF.

The chain joins TRBV6-2 or TRBV6-3 to TRBJ1-5; TRBD1 might be the D (5 bases). The CDR3 spans 15 residues. CDR1 and CDR2 from the germline V gene are MNHEY and SVGEGT. Deletions cut 2 bases from V and 2 bases from J, with 10 bases between. Here the CDR3 DNA reads TGTGCCAGCAGTTACCTCGGGACGGGCAATCAGCCCCAGCATTTT. It is translated as CASSYLGTGNQPQHF.

Only a few counts were recorded for this clonotype. This chain uses TRBV6-1 with TRBJ1-1; tentative D call: TRBD1 (5 bases). This CDR3 is 14 amino acids long. Per the germline V gene, CDR1 is MNHNS and CDR2 is SASEGT. The V end lost 4 bases, the J end lost 0 bases, and 9 bases lay between the germline ends. The CDR3 here is CASSARVMNTEAFF. DNA of the CDR3: TGTGCCAGCAGTGCCAGGGTCATGAACACTGAAGCTTTCTTT.

The genes are TRBV3-1 and TRBJ2-1; 13 bases map to TRBD2. The V gene's germline CDR1 is LGHDT and CDR2 YNNKEL (reference sequence). V lost 4 bases, J lost 8 bases, and 8 bases stayed unmatched. This CDR3 is 16 amino acids long. CDR3 sequence reads: CASSPWTSGSFDEQFF. CDR3 sequence (DNA): TGTGCCAGCAGCCCGTGGACTAGCGGGAGTTTCGATGAGCAGTTCTTC.